This TCR beta chain was retrieved from a study of Ad26.COV2.S vaccination and SARS-CoV-2 variants. Whole-study findings and limits: Substantial response breadth was reportedly seen for spike-specific CD8+ and CD4+ T cells after vaccination. Spike-specific TCR breadth was greater in vaccine than placebo recipients.

For this clone: The antigen remains unidentified.

Treatment described: over 15 received Ad26.COV2.S at low or high dose, single or two shots; roughly five received placebo; per-sample allocation not given. Material that was analyzed had been drawn on day 63 after the first vaccine or placebo injection. The assay was immunoSEQ multiplex PCR, and TCRdb's table has in-frame clones only and misses some. Of about 470,000 clones listed, roughly 88% are singletons. This TCR came from a person between 18 and 60 years old who received the Ad26.COV2.S COVID-19 vaccine or a placebo. Sequencing was performed on peripheral blood, taken in a trial of Ad26.COV2.S vaccine versus placebo.

In DNA form, the CDR3 reads TGTGCCAGCAGCTTTGGGACGGCGAACACTGAAGCTTTCTTT. Protein: CASSFGTANTEAFF. J is TRBJ1-1 and V is TRBV5-6; D is perhaps TRBD1 (5 bases). The CDR3 totals 14 residues. Trimming took off 2 bases at V and 1 base at J, with 9 bases between the two ends. Germline CDR1 is SGHDT and CDR2 is YYEEEE. The complete variable domain, with remaining parts taken from reference TRBV5-6 and TRBJ1-1, reads DAGVTQSPTHLIKTRGQQVTLRCSPKSGHDTVSWYQQALGQGPQFIFQYYEEEERQRGNFPDRFSGHQFPNYSSELNVNALLLGDSALYLCASSFGTANTEAFFGQGTRLTVV.